The TCR beta chain under discussion was sequenced for a study of CD8 T cells in ankylosing spondylitis. Study observations and caveats: Clones tied to disease were said to be significantly enriched in matched ankylosing spondylitis synovial fluid. Fewer than ten highly homologous variants made up a TCR beta motif, and this motif appeared characteristic of ankylosing spondylitis blood.

CDR3 length: 14 amino acids. This clonotype was detected only a few times. Its matching antigen is unknown. For TCR beta, libraries came from quantitative 5'-RACE with molecular barcodes. Each CDR3 protein gets one entry after TCRdb re-called the 5' RACE reads with MiXCR. This sample carries a few hundred thousand distinct CDR3 sequences, about 16% of them seen once, and the ten largest clones take about 44%. This clonotype was obtained from a male donor with ankylosing spondylitis. V gene TRBV21-1 combines with J gene TRBJ2-4; whether TRBD1, the table's D call, matches the DNA was not checked. TRBV21-1 is shown as a pseudogene. Source material: blood, either unsorted or a sorted T cell fraction (not recorded which). CDR3 bases: TGTGCCAGCAATACAGGGGGCGCTTGCAGCATTCAGTACTTC. This gives the protein CASNTGGACSIQYF.